This T cell receptor (beta chain) is from a study of CD8+ T cells in alopecia areata. In each case, RNA was isolated and then reverse transcribed into cDNA as the sequencing template. Assay used: immunoSEQ multiplex PCR; TCRdb lists only in-frame clones, some missing. The sample has 150,000 or so clones, about 90% seen once. As regards this clone: Its target is unknown.

Study observations and caveats: Compared with mice, patients displayed less clear TCR sharing, possibly for HLA-related reasons. Normal skin's resident alphabeta T cells are also sequenced in scalp samples.

Trimming removed 2 bases from V and 5 bases from J; junction bases left unmatched: 9. Germline V CDR1 and CDR2: SGHVS, FQNEAQ. This CDR3 has 15 residues. The sequencing used CD8+ T cells sorted from blood, collected at week 0. The receptor's source is a human donor with alopecia areata. The V and J genes are TRBV7-8 and TRBJ2-7, with 7 bases matching TRBD2. The CDR3 sequence is CASSLISGGLNEQYF. The CDR3 DNA follows: TGTGCCAGCAGCTTAATCTCGGGGGGACTCAACGAGCAGTACTTC.